The sequence of this TCR beta chain was determined in a study of T cell repertoires in cytomegalovirus infection. Background on the study: Public TCR beta signatures provided an indication of both CMV infection and a matching HLA type.

Trimming left V 5 bases short and J 2 bases short, with 25 bases between. This CDR3 is 18 amino acids long. Germline loops: CDR1 LGHNT, CDR2 FRNRAP. Via MiXCR, TCRdb re-called the reads, giving one row per CDR3 protein. The table records around 320,000 distinct CDR3 sequences, more than 8% of them present only once. The sample holds a few counts of this clonotype. This clonotype was sampled from a human donor in good health (CMV status not recorded). Some clones in this sample may be carry-over from other donors' samples. The chain employs TRBV12-5 and TRBJ2-7; the D gene is possibly TRBD2 (6 bases). The sequenced sample consisted of PBMCs. The DNA for the CDR3 is TGTGCTAGTGGTAGCCCCAGATCCATCGCCGGGACTCCCTACGAGCAGTACTTC. It codes for CASGSPRSIAGTPYEQYF.